Below are 21 T cell receptor beta chains sequenced from a single sample in a study of blood T cells in healthy people across ages. Together with a sample-barcoded 5' primer, a J-beta primer mix was included in a second PCR lasting roughly 6 to 12 cycles. MiXCR was run by TCRdb on the 5' RACE reads, yielding one entry per CDR3 protein. Among under 850,000 distinct CDR3 sequences listed, under 40% were seen once. Material for sequencing was blood. These receptors came from a young man in good health.

This clonotype was observed a few times. The chain recombines TRBV5-1 with TRBJ2-7; D is unresolved. The CDR3 runs 13 residues. Trimming cost V 4 bases and J 3 bases, with 11 bases left between them. Germline lookup yields CDR1 SGHRS and CDR2 YFSETQ. The CDR3 DNA sequence: TGCGCCAGCAGCACCGGGCCCTACTACGAGCAGTACTTC. Translation gives CASSTGPYYEQYF.

The V call is TRBV3-1, the J call TRBJ1-1, with D perhaps matching TRBD1 (6 bases). The V end lost 5 bases, the J end lost 4 bases, and 17 bases lay between the germline ends. The CDR3 spans 15 residues. Germline V gene lookup returns CDR1 LGHDT and CDR2 YNNKEL (reference sequence). The CDR3 loop is CASSDLIGGGTEAFF. CDR3 coding DNA: TGTGCCAGCAGCGATCTGATAGGGGGTGGCACTGAAGCTTTCTTT.

This clonotype was seen only a few times. The J gene is TRBJ1-4, the V gene TRBV12-3 or TRBV12-4; D is possibly TRBD1 (5 bases). The ends were cut back, 3 bases at V and 4 bases at J, with 9 bases in the middle. The CDR3 covers 14 residues. The CDR3 region has the DNA TGTGCCAGCAGTTTGGGGCACATTAATGAAAAACTGTTTTTT. The encoded protein is CASSLGHINEKLFF.

This chain uses TRBV5-1 with TRBJ2-7; 7 bases are a match to TRBD1. The CDR3 is made up of 13 amino acids. CDR1 is SGHRS, CDR2 YFSETQ, per germline. After removal of 4 bases from V and 7 bases from J, the junction contained 8 bases not matched to a gene. The chain's CDR3 is CASSGTVYNEQYF. DNA for the CDR3: TGCGCCAGCAGCGGGACAGTCTACAATGAGCAGTACTTC.

V is TRBV6-6 and J is TRBJ2-5; unclear D gene. There are 13 residues in the CDR3. Germline V lookup: CDR1 MNHNY, CDR2 SVGAGI (reference sequence). V was shortened by 2 bases and J by 7 bases, with 11 bases between the two germline ends. This chain's CDR3 is CASSYREFGTQYF. The CDR3 DNA sequence: TGTGCCAGCAGTTACAGGGAATTTGGGACCCAGTACTTC.

The chain employs TRBV5-5 and TRBJ2-1; the match to TRBD1 covers 9 bases. The germline gives CDR1 SGHKS, CDR2 YYEKEE (reference sequence). This CDR3 comprises 13 residues. V lost 6 bases, J lost 5 bases, and 3 bases stayed unmatched. The DNA of the CDR3 is TGTGCCAGCAACCGACAGGGGGACAATGAGCAGTTCTTC. Translated: CASNRQGDNEQFF.

A few counts support this clonotype. The CDR3 loop is CASSPQTGREKLFF. CDR3 in DNA: TGCGCCAGCAGCCCCCAAACAGGGAGGGAAAAACTGTTTTTT. The chain links TRBV5-1 to TRBJ1-4, with TRBD1 as a possible D gene (6 bases). CDR3 length: 14 residues. Per germline, CDR1 SGHRS and CDR2 YFSETQ. V shed 4 bases and J shed 8 bases, with 15 bases lying between them.

The rearrangement links TRBV7-9 to TRBJ1-1; D ambiguous. Germline lookup yields CDR1 SEHNR and CDR2 FQNEAQ (reference sequence). V lost 5 bases, J lost 6 bases, and 16 bases lay in between. The CDR3 consists of 14 residues. The CDR3 region has the DNA TGTGCCAGCAGCCCCCCCGGCGGTTGGGCTGAAGCTTTCTTT. It codes for CASSPPGGWAEAFF.

In regard to this clonotype: This may be a read error: a much more frequent sequence differs by one nucleotide. J is TRBJ2-1 and V is TRBV5-1, with TRBD2 as a possible D gene (5 bases). The length of the CDR3 is 11 residues. V lost 3 bases and J 10 bases, leaving 8 bases between the germline ends. Germline V gene lookup returns CDR1 SGHRS and CDR2 YFSETQ. The CDR3 bases are TGCGCCAGCAGCTCCGACTACGAGCAGTTCTTC. Its translation is CASSSDYEQFF.

On this clonotype: Compared with germline, one end of the junction differs, possibly owing to a read error. J is TRBJ2-5 and V is TRBV15; the D gene is possibly TRBD1 (5 bases). The J call may be wrong; the DNA end is better matched by TRBJ2-7. Germline lookup yields CDR1 LNHNV and CDR2 YYDKDF (reference sequence). This CDR3 contains 16 residues. Written as DNA, the CDR3 is TGTGCCACCAGCAGGTTGGACATCACGAGCTCCTGCGAGCAGTACTTC. It encodes CATSRLDITSSCEQYF.

The chain is built from TRBV4-2 and TRBJ2-7, with 9 bases lining up with TRBD1. The ends lost 2 bases at V and 2 bases at J; junction bases unmatched: 4. CDR3 length: 15 amino acids. Germline V gene lookup returns CDR1 LGHNA and CDR2 YNFKEQ. DNA for the CDR3: TGTGCCAGCAGCCAACCACAGGGGGCCGCCTACGAGCAGTACTTC. As protein: CASSQPQGAAYEQYF.

As for this clonotype: One base away lies a much larger clone, so this may be a sequencing read error. This chain joins TRBV12-3 or TRBV12-4 and TRBJ2-7; TRBD2 might be the D (5 bases). Trimming left V 3 bases short and J 0 bases short, with 9 bases between. The CDR3 length is 14 residues. The CDR3 DNA reads as TGTGCCAGCAGTTTGGAGGCCCTCTCCTACGAGCAGTACTTC. Translating gives CASSLEALSYEQYF.

This chain joins TRBV12-3 or TRBV12-4 and TRBJ2-1; D is perhaps TRBD2 (5 bases). CDR3 length: 15 residues. V dropped 3 bases and J dropped 13 bases, with 22 bases sitting between them. The CDR3 DNA reads TGTGCCAGCAGTTTTAGGAGGAGTTGGGGAGAGACCCAGTTCTTC. Its protein product is CASSFRRSWGETQFF.

The chain has TRBV21-1 and TRBJ1-5. TRBV21-1 is tagged as a pseudogene. This CDR3 is 15 amino acids long. The CDR3, as DNA: TGTGCCAGCAGGGGGGGGGACGGCCGCAATCAGCCCCAGCATTTT. Translated, it gives CASRGGDGRNQPQHF.

This clonotype was recorded many times. The V and J genes are TRBV5-1 and TRBJ2-3; 10 nucleotides agree with TRBD1. There are 16 residues in the CDR3. Germline CDR1 SGHRS, CDR2 YFSETQ. V dropped 3 bases and J dropped 4; count of bases not matched to a gene: 8. CDR3 nucleotide sequence: TGCGCCAGCAGCTCCCGACAGGGGGCGCGGGCAGATACGCAGTATTTT. Its protein is CASSSRQGARADTQYF.

The rearrangement joins TRBV29-1 to TRBJ2-7; 11 bases are a match to TRBD2. V was pared by 3 bases and J by 1 base, with 5 bases of the junction left unmatched. The length of the CDR3 is 15 residues. Germline V gives CDR1 SQVTM, CDR2 ANQGSEA. The CDR3 region is CSVDSGTSGSYEQYF. As DNA, the CDR3 is TGCAGCGTTGACTCCGGGACTAGCGGTTCCTACGAGCAGTACTTC.

The chain recombines TRBV5-5 with TRBJ2-3; D not certain. This CDR3 region has 15 residues. V lost 0 bases and J lost 0, with 8 bases in between. Germline V CDR1 and CDR2: SGHKS, YYEKEE (reference sequence). The DNA of the CDR3 is TGTGCCAGCAGCTTGGGGGTCGGTAGCACAGATACGCAGTATTTT. Translated, it gives CASSLGVGSTDTQYF. Based on the CDR3 plus reference TRBV5-5 and TRBJ2-3, the full variable domain is DAGVTQSPTHLIKTRGQQVTLRCSPISGHKSVSWYQQVLGQGPQFIFQYYEKEERGRGNFPDRFSARQFPNYSSELNVNALLLGDSALYLCASSLGVGSTDTQYFGPGTRLTVL.

The chain couples TRBV20-1 to TRBJ1-3; D possibly corresponds to TRBD1 (5 bases). Trimming shortened V by 4 bases and J by 0 bases, and 16 bases separated the two germline ends. The germline V gene has CDR1 DFQATT and CDR2 SNEGSKA (reference sequence). This CDR3 region has 16 residues. The CDR3 loop reads CSANPLGGNSGNTIYF. The CDR3 DNA follows: TGCAGTGCTAATCCCTTGGGGGGGAACTCTGGAAACACCATATATTTT.

This clonotype was seen only a few times. This chain uses TRBV7-9 with TRBJ2-7; 7 nucleotides agree with TRBD1. V was clipped by 5 bases and J by 4 bases; unmatched bases: 8. Germline V gene data show CDR1 as SEHNR and CDR2 as FQNEAQ (reference sequence). CDR3 length: 14 amino acids. The CDR3 sequence: CASSTDREVYEQYF. The CDR3 DNA reads as TGTGCCAGCAGCACCGACAGGGAAGTTTACGAGCAGTACTTC. The whole variable domain, remainder taken from reference TRBV7-9 and TRBJ2-7, is DTGVSQNPRHKITKRGQNVTFRCDPISEHNRLYWYRQTLGQGPEFLTYFQNEAQLEKSRLLSDRFSAERPKGSFSTLEIQRTEQGDSAMYLCASSTDREVYEQYFGPGTRLTVT.

This clonotype has only a few counts. The chain links TRBV5-6 to TRBJ1-1; D remains unclear. Germline V CDR1 and CDR2: SGHDT, YYEEEE. CDR3 length: 16 amino acids. Trimming removed 0 bases from V and 0 bases from J, with 12 bases in between. CDR3 protein: CASSLGGKFMNTEAFF. Written as DNA, the CDR3 is TGTGCCAGCAGCTTGGGAGGGAAATTCATGAACACTGAAGCTTTCTTT.

The table lists this clonotype with a few counts. This chain connects TRBV7-2 to TRBJ1-2, with D uncertain. Germline CDR1 is SGHTA and CDR2 is FQGNSA. This CDR3 spans 16 amino acids. V lost 0 bases to trimming and J lost 4 bases, with 15 bases between them. The CDR3 bases are TGTGCCAGCAGCTTAGCGCCAGCAGAGCAAATCTATGGCTACACCTTC. This gives the protein CASSLAPAEQIYGYTF.